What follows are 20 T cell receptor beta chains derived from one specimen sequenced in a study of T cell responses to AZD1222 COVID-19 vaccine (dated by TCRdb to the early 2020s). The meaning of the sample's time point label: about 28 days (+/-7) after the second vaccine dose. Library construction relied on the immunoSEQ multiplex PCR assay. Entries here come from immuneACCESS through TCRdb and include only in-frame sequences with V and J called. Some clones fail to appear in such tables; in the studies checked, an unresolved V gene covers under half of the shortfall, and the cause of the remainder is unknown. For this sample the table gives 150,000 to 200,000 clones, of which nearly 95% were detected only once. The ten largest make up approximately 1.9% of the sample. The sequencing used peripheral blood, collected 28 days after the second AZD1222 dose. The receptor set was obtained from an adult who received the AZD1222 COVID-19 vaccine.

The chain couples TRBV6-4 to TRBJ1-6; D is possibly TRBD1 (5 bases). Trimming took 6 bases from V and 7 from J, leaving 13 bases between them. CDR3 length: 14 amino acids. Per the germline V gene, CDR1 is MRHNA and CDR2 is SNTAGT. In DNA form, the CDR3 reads TGTGCCAGCAGCGAACTTTGGGGCAATTCACCCCTCCACTTT. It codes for CASSELWGNSPLHF.

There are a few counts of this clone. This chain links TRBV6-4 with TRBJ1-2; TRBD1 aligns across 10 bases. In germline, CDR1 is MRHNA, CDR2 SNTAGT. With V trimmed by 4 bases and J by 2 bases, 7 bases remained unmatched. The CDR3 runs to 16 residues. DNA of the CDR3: TGTGCCAGCAGTGCTCCCAGACAGGGGGCGAACTATGGCTACACCTTC. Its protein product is CASSAPRQGANYGYTF.

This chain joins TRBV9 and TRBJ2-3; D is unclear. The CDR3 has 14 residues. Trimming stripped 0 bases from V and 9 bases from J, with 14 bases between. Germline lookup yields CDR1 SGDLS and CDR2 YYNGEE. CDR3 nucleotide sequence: TGTGCCAGCAGCGTAGATCCCGCAGATGGCACGCAGTATTTT. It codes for CASSVDPADGTQYF.

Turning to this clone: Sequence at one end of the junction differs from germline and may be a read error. As DNA, the CDR3 is TGTGCCAGCAGCTTAGGACAGGCGCTCCTCAATCAGCCTCAGCATTTT. This translates into CASSLGQALLNQPQHF. This chain links TRBV7-8 with TRBJ1-5; D perhaps matches TRBD1 (6 bases). The CDR3 has 16 residues. In germline, CDR1 is SGHVS, CDR2 FQNEAQ.

This chain's CDR3 is CASRSTGGDYGYTF. CDR3 DNA: TGTGCCAGCAGGTCCACGGGGGGCGACTATGGCTACACCTTC. The chain links TRBV5-6 to TRBJ1-2; a possible D gene is TRBD1 (6 bases). This CDR3 is 14 amino acids long. Trimming cost V 5 bases and J 3 bases, with 14 bases left between them. The germline gives CDR1 SGHDT, CDR2 YYEEEE.

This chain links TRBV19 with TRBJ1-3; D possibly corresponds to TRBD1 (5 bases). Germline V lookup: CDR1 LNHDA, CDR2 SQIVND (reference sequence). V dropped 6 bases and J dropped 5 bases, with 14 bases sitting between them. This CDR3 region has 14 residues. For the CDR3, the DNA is TGTGCCAGTAGCAGTACCCAGGGAAGAAACACCATATATTTT. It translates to CASSSTQGRNTIYF.

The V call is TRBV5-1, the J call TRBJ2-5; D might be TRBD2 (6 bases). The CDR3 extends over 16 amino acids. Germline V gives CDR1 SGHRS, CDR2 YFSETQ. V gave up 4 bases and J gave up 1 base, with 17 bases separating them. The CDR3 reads CASSQFGGVLQETQYF. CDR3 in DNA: TGCGCCAGCAGCCAATTTGGCGGGGTACTCCAAGAGACCCAGTACTTC.

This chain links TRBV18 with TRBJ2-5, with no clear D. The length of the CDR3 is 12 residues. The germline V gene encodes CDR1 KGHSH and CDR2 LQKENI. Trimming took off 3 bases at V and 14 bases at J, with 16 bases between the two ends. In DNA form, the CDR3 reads TGTGCCAGCTCACCCCCAACAAAGTGGCTTTACTTC. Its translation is CASSPPTKWLYF.

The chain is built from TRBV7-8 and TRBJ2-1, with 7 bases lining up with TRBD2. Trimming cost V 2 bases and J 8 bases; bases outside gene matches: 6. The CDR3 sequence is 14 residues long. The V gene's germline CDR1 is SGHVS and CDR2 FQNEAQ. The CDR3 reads CASSLNGRIDEQFF. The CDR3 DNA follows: TGTGCCAGCAGCTTAAACGGGAGGATTGATGAGCAGTTCTTC.

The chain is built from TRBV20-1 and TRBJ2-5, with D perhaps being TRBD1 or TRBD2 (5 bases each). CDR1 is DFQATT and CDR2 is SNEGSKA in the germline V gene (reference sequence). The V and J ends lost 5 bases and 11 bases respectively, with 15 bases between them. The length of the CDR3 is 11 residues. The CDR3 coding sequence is TGCAGTGCTCGAGTAGGGACCAGACAGTACTTC. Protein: CSARVGTRQYF.

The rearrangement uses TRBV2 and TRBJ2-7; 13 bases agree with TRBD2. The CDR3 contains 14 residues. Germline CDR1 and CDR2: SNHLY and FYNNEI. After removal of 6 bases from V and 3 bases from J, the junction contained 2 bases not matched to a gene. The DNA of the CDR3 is TGTGCCAGCAGGGGACTAGCGGGGTACTACGAGCAGTACTTC. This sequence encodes CASRGLAGYYEQYF.

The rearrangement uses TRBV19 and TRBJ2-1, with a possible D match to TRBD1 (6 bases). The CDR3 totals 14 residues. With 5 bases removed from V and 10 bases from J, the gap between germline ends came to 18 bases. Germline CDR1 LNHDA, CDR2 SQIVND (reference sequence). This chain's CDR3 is CASSPRTAVGEQFF. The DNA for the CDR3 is TGTGCCAGTAGTCCAAGGACAGCCGTAGGGGAGCAGTTCTTC. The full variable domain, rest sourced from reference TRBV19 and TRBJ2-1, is DGGITQSPKYLFRKEGQNVTLSCEQNLNHDAMYWYRQDPGQGLRLIYYSQIVNDFQKGDIAEGYSVSREKKESFPLTVTSAQKNPTAFYLCASSPRTAVGEQFFGPGTRLTVL.

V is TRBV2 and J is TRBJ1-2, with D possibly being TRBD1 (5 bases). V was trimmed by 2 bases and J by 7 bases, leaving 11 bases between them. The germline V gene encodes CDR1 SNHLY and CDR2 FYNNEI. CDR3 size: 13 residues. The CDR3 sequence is CASSEQGSGGYTF. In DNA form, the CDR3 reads TGTGCCAGCAGTGAACAGGGAAGTGGTGGCTACACCTTC.

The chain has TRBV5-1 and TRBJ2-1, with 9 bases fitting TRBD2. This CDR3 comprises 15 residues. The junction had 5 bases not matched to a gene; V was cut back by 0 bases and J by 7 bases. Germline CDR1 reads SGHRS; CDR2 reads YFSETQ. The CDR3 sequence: CASSLVAGAGNEQFF. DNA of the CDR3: TGCGCCAGCAGCTTGGTAGCGGGGGCTGGAAATGAGCAGTTCTTC.

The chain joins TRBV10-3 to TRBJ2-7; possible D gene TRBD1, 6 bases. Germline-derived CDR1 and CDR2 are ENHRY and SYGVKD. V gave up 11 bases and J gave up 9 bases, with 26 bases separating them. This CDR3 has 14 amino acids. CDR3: CAVSGTPSFWGQYF. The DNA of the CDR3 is TGTGCCGTCTCCGGGACACCTAGTTTCTGGGGGCAGTACTTC.

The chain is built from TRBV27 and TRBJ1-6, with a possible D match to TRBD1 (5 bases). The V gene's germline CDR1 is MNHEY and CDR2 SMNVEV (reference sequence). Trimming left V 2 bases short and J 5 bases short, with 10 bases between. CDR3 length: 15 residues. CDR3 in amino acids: CASSLGTSNNSPLHF. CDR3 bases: TGTGCCAGCAGTTTAGGGACCAGCAATAATTCACCCCTCCACTTT.

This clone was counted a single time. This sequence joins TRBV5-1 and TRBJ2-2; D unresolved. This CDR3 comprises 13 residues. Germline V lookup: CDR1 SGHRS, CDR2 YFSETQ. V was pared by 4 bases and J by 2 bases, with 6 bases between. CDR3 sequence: CASSPSNTGELFF. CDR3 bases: TGCGCCAGCAGCCCCAGTAACACCGGGGAGCTGTTTTTT.

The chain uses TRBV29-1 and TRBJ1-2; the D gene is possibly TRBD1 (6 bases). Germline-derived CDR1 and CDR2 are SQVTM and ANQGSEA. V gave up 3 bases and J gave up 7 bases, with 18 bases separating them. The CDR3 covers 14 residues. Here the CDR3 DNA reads TGCAGCGTTGAGGAGTTAGACAGGATAGGTGGCTACACCTTC. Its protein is CSVEELDRIGGYTF. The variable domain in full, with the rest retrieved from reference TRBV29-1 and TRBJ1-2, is SAVISQKPSRDICQRGTSLTIQCQVDSQVTMMFWYRQQPGQSLTLIATANQGSEATYESGFVIDKFPISRPNLTFSTLTVSNMSPEDSSIYLCSVEELDRIGGYTFGSGTRLTVV.

CDR3 in DNA: TGTGCCAGCAGTGTGGGCGGGGGGACAGATACGCAGTATTTT. Residues: CASSVGGGTDTQYF. The chain carries TRBV6-2 or TRBV6-3 and TRBJ2-3, with 8 positions matching TRBD2. Germline loops: CDR1 MNHEY, CDR2 SVGEGT. V shed 5 bases and J 3 bases; nucleotides not matched to a gene: 4. The CDR3 has 14 amino acids.

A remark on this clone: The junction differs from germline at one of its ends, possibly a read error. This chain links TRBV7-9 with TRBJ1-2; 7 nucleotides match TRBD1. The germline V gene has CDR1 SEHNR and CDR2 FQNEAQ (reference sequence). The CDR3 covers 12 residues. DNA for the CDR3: TGTGCCAGCAGCTTAGGATCCTCCGGGACAGCCTTC. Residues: CASSLGSSGTAF.